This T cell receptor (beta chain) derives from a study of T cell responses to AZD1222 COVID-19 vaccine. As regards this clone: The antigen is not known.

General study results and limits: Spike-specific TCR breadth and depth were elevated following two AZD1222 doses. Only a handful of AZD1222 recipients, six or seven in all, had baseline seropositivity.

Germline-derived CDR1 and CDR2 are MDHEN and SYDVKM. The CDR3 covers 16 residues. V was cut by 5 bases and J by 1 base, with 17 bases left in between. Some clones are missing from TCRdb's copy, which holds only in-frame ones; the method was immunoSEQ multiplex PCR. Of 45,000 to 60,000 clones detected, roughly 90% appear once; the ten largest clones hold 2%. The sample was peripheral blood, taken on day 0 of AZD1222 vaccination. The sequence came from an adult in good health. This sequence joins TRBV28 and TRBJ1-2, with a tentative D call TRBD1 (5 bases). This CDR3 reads CASSLGGVMDNYGYTF. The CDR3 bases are TGTGCCAGCAGTCTCGGGGGAGTAATGGATAACTATGGCTACACCTTC.